These T cell receptor beta chains were read from a single sample in a study of T cell responses to AZD1222 COVID-19 vaccine. This table comes from immunoSEQ multiplex PCR, and its TCRdb copy is limited to in-frame clones, with some not included. The repertoire consists of over 85,000 clones, with less than 95% occurring once and the leading ten covering about 8.3%. The source was peripheral blood, collected on day 0 of AZD1222 vaccination. The receptor source for this set is an adult in good health. CDR3s include the opening cysteine and the closing phenylalanine or tryptophan.

TRBV9	TRBJ1-5	CASSVAPDRNQPQHF
TRBV2	TRBJ2-2	CASSEGGRRFGELFF
TRBV19	TRBJ2-3	CASSIESGEGTDTQYF
TRBV4-2	TRBJ2-2	CASSQDVMGTGNTGELFF
TRBV7-7	TRBJ2-7	CASSLGPSYEQYF
TRBV5-4	TRBJ2-6	CASSFGSSGANVLTF
TRBV6-1	TRBJ2-5	CASSEASGQGQETQYF
TRBV7-2	TRBJ1-2	CASSSKGLGQSSYGYTF
TRBV6-4	TRBJ2-3	CASTPGDGGTQYF
TRBV4-1	TRBJ2-1	CASSLFGQGANEQFF
TRBV7-9	TRBJ1-1	CASSLVQGGTEAFF
TRBV7-9	TRBJ1-2	CASSEEVDYGYTF
TRBV4-2	TRBJ2-3	CASSRFPSGAGGPGATDTQYF
TRBV7-8	TRBJ2-1	CASSGTGHNEQFF
TRBV7-8	TRBJ1-4	CASSLGWSGEKLFF
TRBV16	TRBJ1-2	CASSQLRTPRDYGYTF
TRBV10-3	TRBJ1-5	CAISDLVRQPQHF
TRBV5-5	TRBJ1-5	CASSLARDRYQPQHF
TRBV15	TRBJ1-1	CATSREDRGNTEAFF
TRBV4-1	TRBJ1-6	CASSHLADTIRALHF
TRBV5-1	TRBJ2-1	CASRRGLSYNEQFF
TRBV19	TRBJ1-2	CASSISSSGYTF
TRBV12-5	TRBJ2-1	CASGRPTRGTSYNEQFF
TRBV30	TRBJ1-3	CAWYGGDPTPGNTIYF
TRBV18	TRBJ2-1	CASSPGRQGSYNEQFF
TRBV18	TRBJ1-3	CASSPGNGNTIYF
TRBV19	TRBJ1-1	CASSHRGNTEAFF
TRBV28	TRBJ2-7	CASSLSQTEQYF
TRBV10-1	TRBJ1-1	CASSESGWNTEAFF
TRBV19	TRBJ2-1	CASSPTGATSYNEQFF
TRBV4-1	TRBJ2-2	CASSQAYLRRNTGELFF
TRBV3-1/TRBV3-2	TRBJ2-6	CASGLRSGANVLTF
TRBV7-2	TRBJ1-3	CASSFQGGNTIYF
TRBV19	TRBJ1-1	CASKSSSLNTEAFF
TRBV27	TRBJ1-1	CASSFLGQGTNGNAFF
TRBV5-1	TRBJ2-1	CASGRLAENNEQFF
TRBV19	TRBJ2-1	CASTRNGYNEQFF
TRBV20-1	TRBJ1-5	CSAQTSQPQHF
TRBV24-1	TRBJ1-6	CATSEAWDNSPLHF
TRBV15	TRBJ2-2	CATSRALTEGELFF
TRBV19	TRBJ2-7	CASSNGHSYEQYF
TRBV24-1	TRBJ1-3	CATSDFPDRGSGNTIYF
TRBV28	TRBJ2-1	CASSPPGTGGLNEQFF
TRBV19	TRBJ1-1	CASSIGRGKAFF
TRBV5-8	TRBJ1-6	CASSRTGSPLHF
TRBV28	TRBJ1-5	CASSLMGGYQPQHF
TRBV7-6	TRBJ1-5	CASSLKQGANNQPQHF
TRBV27	TRBJ1-5	CASSSAQGLSNQPQHF
TRBV7-9	TRBJ2-7	CASREPGNEQYF
TRBV2	TRBJ2-7	CASSEWSSGGSGEQYF
TRBV5-1	TRBJ1-4	CASSLRPLDISTNEKLFF
TRBV2	TRBJ2-7	CASSVPGQGNSYEQYF
TRBV29-1	TRBJ1-1	CSVEVTGKVLEAFF
TRBV28	TRBJ1-5	CASRGSNQPQHF
TRBV30	TRBJ2-1	CAWSMERYNEQFF